This T cell receptor beta chain stems from a study of blood T cell repertoires in COVID-19. Overall study context: Researchers got acute and convalescent COVID-19 samples from the United States, Italy and Spain. PBMCs, B-cell-depleted T cells, or T cells were the source of the cDNA or gDNA that made up the material.

The trim removed 7 bases at V and 1 base at J, leaving 6 bases unmatched. The CDR3 is 14 amino acids. The germline CDR1 and CDR2 sequences are SQVTM and ANQGSEA. In the authors' methods: Reference gene primer amplification yielded estimated nucleated cell counts. The protocol was immunoSEQ multiplex PCR, while the TCRdb copy is restricted to in-frame clones and leaves out a portion. Clonal size and the V and J genes are those of that table, whereas D and trimming came from the DNA. The sample consists of about 140,000 clones, 70% to 85% of them appearing once. The V call is TRBV29-1, the J call TRBJ1-2, with TRBD1 matching 10 bases. Sequenced material: peripheral blood. The TCR comes from a woman of 80 years or more in a cohort sampled during active or convalescent COVID-19. The CDR3 here is CSADRGNDNYGYTF. Here the CDR3 DNA reads TGCAGCGCGGACAGGGGGAACGATAACTATGGCTACACCTTC.